The TCR beta chain described here comes from a study of shared clonotypes between healthy human individuals. Measured with immunoSEQ multiplex PCR; TCRdb has only the in-frame clones, and not every one. Seen here are about 2.4 million clones, 90% to 95% observed once, and the top ten hold around 0.37%. Splitting the CD4+ cells yielded a CD45RA+ naive subset and a CD45RA-negative memory subset. This CDR3 is 14 amino acids long. V was pared by 6 bases and J by 2 bases, with 14 bases between. Looked up from germline, CDR1 is ENHRY and CDR2 is SYGVKD. Study findings and constraints: Four donors shared around 5.2% of their naive CD4 clonotypes.

This clone was detected only once. The antigen is not known. The sample taken for sequencing was naive CD4+ T cells from PBMCs. Subset specified: CD45RA+ positively selected. The rearrangement links TRBV10-3 to TRBJ2-7; TRBD2 is a possible D gene (6 bases). The TCR comes from a man aged 18-30 years in good health. Some clones in this sample may be carry-over from other donors' samples. CDR3 in amino acids: CAISGGPLAYEQYF. The CDR3 DNA is TGTGCCATCAGCGGGGGTCCCTTGGCCTACGAGCAGTACTTC.